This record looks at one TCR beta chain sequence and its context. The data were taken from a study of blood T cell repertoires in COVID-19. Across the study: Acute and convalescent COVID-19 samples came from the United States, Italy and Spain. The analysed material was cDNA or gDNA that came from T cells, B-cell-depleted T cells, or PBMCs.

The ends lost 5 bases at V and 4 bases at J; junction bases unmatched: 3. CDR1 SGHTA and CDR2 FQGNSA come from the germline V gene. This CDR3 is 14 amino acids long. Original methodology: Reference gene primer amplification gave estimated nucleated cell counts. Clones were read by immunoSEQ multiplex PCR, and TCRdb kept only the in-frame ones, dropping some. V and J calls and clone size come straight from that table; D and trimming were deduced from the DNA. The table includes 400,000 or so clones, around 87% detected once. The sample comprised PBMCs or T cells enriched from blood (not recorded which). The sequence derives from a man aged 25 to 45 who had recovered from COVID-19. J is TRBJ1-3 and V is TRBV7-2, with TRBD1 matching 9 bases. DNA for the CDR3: TGTGCCAGCAGCCAGACAGGGGGAGGAAACACCATATATTTT. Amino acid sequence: CASSQTGGGNTIYF.